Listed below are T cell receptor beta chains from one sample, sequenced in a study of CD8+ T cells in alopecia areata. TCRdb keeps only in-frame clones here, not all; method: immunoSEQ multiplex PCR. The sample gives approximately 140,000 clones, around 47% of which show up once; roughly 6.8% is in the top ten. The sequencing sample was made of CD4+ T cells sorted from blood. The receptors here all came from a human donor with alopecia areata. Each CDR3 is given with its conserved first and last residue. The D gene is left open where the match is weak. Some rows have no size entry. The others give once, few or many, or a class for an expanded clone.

CAISETGDFEQYF	TGTGCCATCAGTGAAACGGGAGACTTCGAGCAGTACTTC	few	TRBV10-3	.	TRBJ2-7
CASSLARGQETQYF	TGCGCCAGCAGCTTGGCGAGAGGACAAGAGACCCAGTACTTC	.	TRBV5-1	.	TRBJ2-5
CASSLPSGANVLTF	TGCGCCAGCAGCTTGCCGTCTGGGGCCAACGTCCTGACTTTC	.	TRBV5-1	.	TRBJ2-6
CASGGGNQPQHF	TGTGCCAGCGGGGGGGGAAATCAGCCCCAGCATTTT	few	TRBV2	.	TRBJ1-5
CASSSLVGDTQYF	TGTGCCAGCAGCTCCTTAGTGGGAGATACGCAGTATTTT	once	TRBV7-3	.	TRBJ2-3
CSVEATGYEQYF	TGCAGCGTTGAAGCCACAGGCTACGAGCAGTACTTC	few	TRBV29-1	.	TRBJ2-7
CASAGEDRDYEQYF	TGTGCCAGCGCCGGCGAGGACAGGGACTACGAGCAGTACTTC	few	TRBV4-2	TRBD1	TRBJ2-7
CASSLQTTSGGTDTQYF	TGCGCCAGCAGCCTCCAAACGACTAGCGGCGGCACAGATACGCAGTATTTT	.	TRBV5-1	TRBD2	TRBJ2-3
CASSLAGGADTQYF	TGTGCCAGCAGTCTAGCGGGAGGAGCAGATACGCAGTATTTT	.	TRBV7-3	TRBD2	TRBJ2-3
CASSFADTQYF	TGCGCCAGCAGCTTTGCGGATACGCAGTATTTT	once	TRBV5-1	.	TRBJ2-3
CASSPELGQTHYGYTF	TGTGCCAGCAGTCCGGAATTGGGACAGACACATTATGGCTACACCTTC	.	TRBV28	TRBD1	TRBJ1-2
CASSSPRREGTDTQYF	TGTGCCAGCAGTTCGCCAAGGCGGGAGGGCACAGATACGCAGTATTTT	many	TRBV28	TRBD2	TRBJ2-3
CASSLASSGSYNEQFF	TGTGCCAGCAGCTTAGCGTCCAGCGGGAGCTACAATGAGCAGTTCTTC	once	TRBV7-9	TRBD2	TRBJ2-1
CSVEGVWGPSYNEQFF	TGCAGCGTTGAAGGGGTATGGGGGCCCTCCTACAATGAGCAGTTCTTC	.	TRBV29-1	.	TRBJ2-1
CSVAGQGAPNEQFF	TGCAGCGTGGCGGGACAGGGGGCGCCTAATGAGCAGTTCTTC	few	TRBV29-1	TRBD1	TRBJ2-1
CASTNDRLATEAFF	TGTGCCAGTACCAACGACAGGTTAGCCACTGAAGCTTTCTTT	few	TRBV19	.	TRBJ1-1
CATSPDRGGSLVQFF	TGTGCCACCAGCCCAGACCGAGGAGGCTCCCTCGTGCAGTTCTTC	few	TRBV15	.	TRBJ2-1
CASRISTNEKLFF	TGTGCCAGCAGGATTTCAACTAATGAAAAACTGTTTTTT	few	TRBV28	.	TRBJ1-4
CSGGSGNTIYF	TGCAGCGGGGGCTCTGGAAACACCATATATTTT	few	TRBV29-1	.	TRBJ1-3
CASSFKGVGTEAFF	TGTGCCAGCAGTTTTAAGGGCGTGGGCACTGAAGCTTTCTTT	.	TRBV27	.	TRBJ1-1
CASSVSGIVTGELFF	TGTGCCAGCAGCGTTAGTGGGATAGTCACCGGGGAGCTGTTTTTT	.	TRBV9	.	TRBJ2-2
CSVELGIANTGELFF	TGCAGCGTTGAACTAGGGATAGCTAACACCGGGGAGCTGTTTTTT	.	TRBV29-1	.	TRBJ2-2
CASSPKGYEQYF	TGTGCCAGCAGCCCAAAGGGCTACGAGCAGTACTTC	.	TRBV28	.	TRBJ2-7